The 9 T cell receptor beta chains in this list originate from one sample, sequenced in a study of technical replicates of blood from a few donors. Libraries were prepared by immunoSEQ multiplex PCR; TCRdb keeps only in-frame clonotypes and omits some of them. The sample includes about 63,000 clones, around 90% seen only once; the top ten take roughly 5%. Material: PBMCs. These receptors all come from a human donor in good health. Some clones in this sample may be carry-over from other donors' samples.

The V gene is TRBV7-9, the J gene TRBJ2-7; 10 bases agree with TRBD2. Germline V gene lookup returns CDR1 SEHNR and CDR2 FQNEAQ (reference sequence). The ends lost 5 bases at V and 5 bases at J; junction bases unmatched: 9. The CDR3 has 15 residues. CDR3 DNA: TGTGCCAGCAGCCCCGGGGGTCTAGCGGGGGACGAGCAGTACTTC. Protein: CASSPGGLAGDEQYF.

The chain has TRBV7-9 and TRBJ2-5; 8 bases agree with TRBD2. J lost 2 bases, V lost 4 bases, and 6 bases had no gene match. The CDR3 sequence is 15 residues long. Germline V gene data show CDR1 as SEHNR and CDR2 as FQNEAQ (reference sequence). The CDR3 loop reads CASSSLTSEQETQYF. CDR3 DNA sequence: TGTGCCAGCAGCTCCTTGACTAGCGAACAAGAGACCCAGTACTTC. The whole variable domain, filled in from reference TRBV7-9 and TRBJ2-5, reads DTGVSQNPRHKITKRGQNVTFRCDPISEHNRLYWYRQTLGQGPEFLTYFQNEAQLEKSRLLSDRFSAERPKGSFSTLEIQRTEQGDSAMYLCASSSLTSEQETQYFGPGTRLLVL.

The chain combines TRBV15 with TRBJ2-7, with TRBD2 matching 11 bases. This CDR3 has 19 residues. Germline CDR1 LNHNV, CDR2 YYDKDF (reference sequence). The trim removed 0 bases at V and 2 bases at J, leaving 12 bases unmatched. The CDR3 sequence is CATSRDLFASGRKPYEQYF. CDR3 DNA sequence: TGTGCCACCAGCAGAGATCTCTTCGCTAGCGGGAGGAAACCCTACGAGCAGTACTTC.

The V and J genes are TRBV7-8 and TRBJ2-3; 9 bases match TRBD1. CDR3 length: 16 residues. CDR1 and CDR2 (germline): SGHVS, FQNEAQ. V trimming: 1 base; J trimming: 5 bases; junction bases outside the gene matches: 7. CDR3: CASSLGTGGIGDTQYF. The CDR3 DNA reads TGTGCCAGCAGCTTAGGTACAGGGGGCATTGGAGATACGCAGTATTTT.

The V call is TRBV18, the J call TRBJ2-5, with D perhaps matching TRBD1 (6 bases). Germline-derived CDR1 and CDR2 are KGHSH and LQKENI. The CDR3 runs 15 residues. V was trimmed by 2 bases and J by 5 bases, leaving 15 bases between them. The CDR3 DNA follows: TGTGCCAGCTCACCATCCAGGGGAAGTGGGGAGACCCAGTACTTC. It is translated as CASSPSRGSGETQYF.

The V and J genes are TRBV7-9 and TRBJ2-3, with 13 nucleotides matching TRBD2. The CDR3 runs 16 residues. Germline V gene data show CDR1 as SEHNR and CDR2 as FQNEAQ (reference sequence). The junction had 10 bases not matched to a gene; V was cut back by 5 bases and J by 8 bases. The CDR3, as DNA: TGTGCCAGCAGCCCGGAACTAGCGGGGGGGCGTGGTACGCAGTATTTT. Translated, it gives CASSPELAGGRGTQYF.

The rearrangement links TRBV9 to TRBJ2-5; TRBD2 agrees at 8 bases. This CDR3 has 14 residues. The ends lost 2 bases at V and 5 bases at J; junction bases unmatched: 5. The germline V gene encodes CDR1 SGDLS and CDR2 YYNGEE. The CDR3 spells CASSVSGRGETQYF. The CDR3 nucleotides read TGTGCCAGCAGCGTCAGCGGGAGAGGGGAGACCCAGTACTTC.

This sequence joins TRBV5-4 and TRBJ2-2; TRBD2 agrees at 10 bases. The CDR3 sequence is 16 residues long. The germline gives CDR1 SGHNT, CDR2 YYREEE (reference sequence). Trimming took 0 bases from V and 9 from J; bases not matched to a gene: 8. CDR3: CASSLGLAGAGWELFF. The CDR3 bases are TGTGCCAGCAGCTTGGGCCTAGCGGGAGCGGGGTGGGAGCTGTTTTTT.

This chain uses TRBV2 with TRBJ2-7; the D gene is possibly TRBD2 (5 bases). V was shortened by 10 bases and J by 6 bases, with 16 bases between the two germline ends. Germline lookup yields CDR1 SNHLY and CDR2 FYNNEI. The CDR3 has 12 amino acids. CDR3 in amino acids: CATLPLVGEQYF. The CDR3 nucleotides are TGTGCCACCCTGCCACTAGTTGGCGAGCAGTACTTC.